The clone carrying this T cell receptor (beta chain) was seen a single time. Deletions cut 0 bases from V and 3 bases from J, with 8 bases between. CDR3 length: 15 residues. CDR1 is WNHNN, CDR2 SYGVQD, per germline (reference sequence). This sample was included in a study of shared clonotypes between healthy human individuals. TCRdb's copy holds only in-frame clones and misses some; the assay was immunoSEQ multiplex PCR. The repertoire holds over a million clones, more than 95% seen once, with over 1% in the top ten. The origin of this receptor is a man aged 25-45 years in good health. The chain joins TRBV10-1 to TRBJ2-2, with D possibly being TRBD1 or TRBD2 (5 bases each). The sequencing input was naive CD4+ T cells sorted from blood. Subset here: CD45RA+ positively selected. The CDR3 is CASSESRGYTGELFF. CDR3 sequence (DNA): TGCGCCAGCAGTGAGTCGAGGGGATACACCGGGGAGCTGTTTTTT.